This T cell receptor beta chain was sequenced for a study of PD-1 blockade in classical Hodgkin lymphoma. Study overall: Patients were infused with nivolumab 3 mg/kg every 2 weeks.

The time point: cycle 4 day 1 (C4D1), after 5 to 7 weeks of nivolumab. Every patient had relapsed following autologous stem cell transplantation, and cohorts differed in brentuximab vedotin exposure. Magnetic negative selection of thawed PBMCs was the method by which CD4+ T cells were purified. Generated by immunoSEQ multiplex PCR, the TCRdb table keeps only in-frame clones and is missing some. Of tens of thousands of clones listed, about 72% are singletons. Overall study results and limits: Relative to healthy donors, newly diagnosed patients reportedly had lower baseline TCR diversity, which was reported as lower still in relapsed/refractory patients. By C4D1, diversity of CD4+ TCRs had risen significantly, whereas that of CD8+ TCRs had not.

This CDR3 region has 14 residues. Between the trimmed V and J ends, which lost 4 bases and 6 bases, there was a span of 10 bases. CDR1 is KGHSH and CDR2 is LQKENI in the germline V gene. This clone was recorded a few times. Its specificity is unknown. The material was CD4+ T cells from blood, obtained before the fourth cycle of nivolumab. This receptor was obtained from a human donor with classical Hodgkin lymphoma. J is TRBJ1-6 and V is TRBV18; D gene ambiguous. The DNA for the CDR3 is TGTGCCAGCTCACGCGACACCTCTAATTCACCCCTCCACTTT. Its protein product is CASSRDTSNSPLHF.